These 18 T cell receptor beta chains were all obtained from the same sample, sequenced in a study of T-cell reconstitution after alpha-beta-depleted transplantation in children. TCRbeta library preparation incorporated unique molecular identifiers. TCRdb re-called the PCR reads with MiXCR, one entry per CDR3 protein. The sample lists about 610,000 distinct CDR3 sequences; 25% to 30% were seen once. The sample here was PBMCs, taken before TCRalphabeta/CD19-depleted stem cell transplant. The receptors originated from a boy in the first two years of life with Wiskott-Aldrich syndrome, due to receive a stem cell transplant.

The chain employs TRBV30 and TRBJ1-2; D uncertain. V lost 1 base to trimming and J lost 9 bases, with 15 bases between them. The CDR3 has 13 residues. CDR1 is GTSNPN and CDR2 is SVGIG in the germline V gene (reference sequence). Here the CDR3 reads CAWSGISNRRYTF. CDR3 DNA: TGTGCCTGGAGTGGAATCTCAAATCGACGCTACACCTTC.

V is TRBV5-1 and J is TRBJ2-7; tentative D call: TRBD2 (6 bases). Germline CDR1 is SGHRS and CDR2 is YFSETQ. The CDR3 has 13 residues. V gave up 0 bases and J gave up 7 bases, with 11 bases separating them. The CDR3 coding sequence is TGCGCCAGCAGCTTGGAGACGGCGGGGGAGCAGTACTTC. As protein: CASSLETAGEQYF.

V and J are TRBV7-3 and TRBJ2-3, with 11 positions matching TRBD2. The germline V gene encodes CDR1 SGHTA and CDR2 FQGTGA. Unmatched junction bases numbered 7, after V lost 7 bases and J lost 4 bases. The CDR3 is 15 residues long. The CDR3 nucleotides are TGTGCCAGCAATCTAGCGGGAGGCCGCTCAGATACGCAGTATTTT. Its protein product is CASNLAGGRSDTQYF.

The V and J genes are TRBV5-1 and TRBJ2-7; D tentatively fits TRBD1 or TRBD2 (5 bases each). The V end was cut by 3 bases, the J end by 6 bases, with 10 bases between. The CDR3 sequence is 12 residues long. Germline V gene data show CDR1 as SGHRS and CDR2 as YFSETQ. CDR3 in DNA: TGCGCCAGCAGCTCCCCGGGGACCGAGCAGTACTTC. It encodes CASSSPGTEQYF.

This clonotype was recorded at least ten times. The rearrangement joins TRBV5-5 to TRBJ2-4, with 11 bases lining up with TRBD1. V shed 4 bases, J shed 9 bases, and the junction held 9 bases outside the gene matches. CDR1 SGHKS and CDR2 YYEKEE come from the germline V gene (reference sequence). The CDR3 loop spans 15 amino acids. In DNA, the CDR3 is TGTGCCAGCAGCGCATACGGGACAGGGGGGGGCATTCAGTACTTC. It translates to CASSAYGTGGGIQYF.

V gene TRBV19 combines with J gene TRBJ2-5; 12 nucleotides agree with TRBD2. CDR3 length: 16 amino acids. Germline values: CDR1 LNHDA, CDR2 SQIVND (reference sequence). V gave up 5 bases and J gave up 2 bases; unmatched junction bases: 6. The CDR3 nucleotides read TGTGCCAGTAGTTTCAGACTAGCGGGGGATCAAGAGACCCAGTACTTC. This translates into CASSFRLAGDQETQYF. Drawing the rest from reference TRBV19 and TRBJ2-5, the complete variable domain is DGGITQSPKYLFRKEGQNVTLSCEQNLNHDAMYWYRQDPGQGLRLIYYSQIVNDFQKGDIAEGYSVSREKKESFPLTVTSAQKNPTAFYLCASSFRLAGDQETQYFGPGTRLLVL.

This chain links TRBV12-3 or TRBV12-4 with TRBJ1-1, with TRBD1 as a possible D gene (5 bases). CDR3 length: 13 residues. V was trimmed by 1 base and J by 7 bases, leaving 10 bases between them. The CDR3 DNA is TGTGCCAGCAGTTTAGTATCAGGGCATGAAGCTTTCTTT. Its translation is CASSLVSGHEAFF.

The gene calls are TRBV7-2 and TRBJ1-3, with no clear D. CDR3 length equals 16 residues. Trimming shortened V by 3 bases and J by 0 bases, and 12 bases separated the two germline ends. In germline, CDR1 is SGHTA, CDR2 FQGNSA. CDR3 in amino acids: CASSFQITFSGNTIYF. The CDR3 DNA reads TGTGCCAGCAGCTTTCAGATTACTTTCTCTGGAAACACCATATATTTT.

The CDR3 DNA follows: TGTGCCAGCAGCTTCGTGACTCCACTAACCTACGAGCAGTACTTC. Protein: CASSFVTPLTYEQYF. This chain links TRBV7-2 with TRBJ2-7, with no clear D. V was trimmed by 3 bases and J by 2 bases, leaving 14 bases between them. This CDR3 is built from 15 residues. Germline loops: CDR1 SGHTA, CDR2 FQGNSA.

This clonotype has just a few counts. The chain recombines TRBV20-1 with TRBJ2-3, with D hard to call. CDR3 length: 12 residues. V was pared by 6 bases and J by 8 bases, with 15 bases between. Looked up from germline, CDR1 is DFQATT and CDR2 is SNEGSKA (reference sequence). In DNA, the CDR3 is TGCAGTGCGTTGACGTCCGGCCTTACGCAGTATTTT. It codes for CSALTSGLTQYF.

The table lists this clonotype with a few counts. The V call is TRBV6-5, the J call TRBJ2-1; 10 bases map to TRBD2. The CDR3 totals 13 residues. Germline CDR1 is MNHEY and CDR2 is SVGAGI. J lost 8 bases, V lost 6 bases, and 4 bases had no gene match. CDR3 nucleotide sequence: TGTGCCAGCAGCACCGGGACTAGCGATGAGCAGTTCTTC. This sequence encodes CASSTGTSDEQFF.

This sequence joins TRBV5-1 and TRBJ2-3, with 13 bases identical to TRBD2. The CDR3 sequence is 17 residues long. Germline V gene sequence: CDR1 SGHRS, CDR2 YFSETQ. V shed 3 bases, J shed 4 bases, and the junction held 8 bases outside the gene matches. CDR3 in amino acids: CASSWGRLAGGADTQYF. The DNA of the CDR3 is TGCGCCAGCAGCTGGGGGAGACTAGCGGGAGGCGCAGATACGCAGTATTTT. The full variable domain, its missing parts supplied by reference TRBV5-1 and TRBJ2-3, is KAGVTQTPRYLIKTRGQQVTLSCSPISGHRSVSWYQQTPGQGLQFLFEYFSETQRNKGNFPGRFSGRQFSNSRSEMNVSTLELGDSALYLCASSWGRLAGGADTQYFGPGTRLTVL.

The chain joins TRBV7-9 to TRBJ1-2, with D unclear. CDR1 and CDR2 from the germline V gene are SEHNR and FQNEAQ (reference sequence). V gave up 5 bases and J gave up 0 bases, with 10 bases separating them. The length of the CDR3 is 14 residues. CDR3 DNA sequence: TGTGCCAGCAGCCCACCCCAAACTAACTATGGCTACACCTTC. Residues: CASSPPQTNYGYTF.

The table lists this clonotype with a few counts. The chain has TRBV5-4 and TRBJ2-2, with D perhaps given as TRBD1 or TRBD2 (6 bases each). This CDR3 region has 14 residues. Deletions cut 0 bases from V and 6 bases from J, with 9 bases between. Germline V lookup: CDR1 SGHNT, CDR2 YYREEE (reference sequence). CDR3 residues: CASSLAGAPGELFF. Here the CDR3 DNA reads TGTGCCAGCAGCTTGGCGGGGGCTCCCGGGGAGCTGTTTTTT.

The J gene is TRBJ2-5, the V gene TRBV24-1; maybe TRBD2 (6 bases). Trimming left V 4 bases short and J 5 bases short, with 10 bases between. CDR3 size: 13 residues. Germline V gene lookup returns CDR1 KGHDR and CDR2 SFDVKD. The CDR3 DNA reads TGTGCCACCAGTGACGGCAGCGGGGAGACCCAGTACTTC. This encodes CATSDGSGETQYF.

This clonotype was seen a single time. The rearrangement joins TRBV5-1 to TRBJ2-1; D possibly uses TRBD1 or TRBD2 (6 bases each). Germline V gene lookup returns CDR1 SGHRS and CDR2 YFSETQ. V was trimmed by 3 bases and J by 7 bases, leaving 20 bases between them. The CDR3 spans 16 residues. As DNA, the CDR3 is TGCGCCAGCAGCTCGGAGGACTATAGAGGGGGGAATGAGCAGTTCTTC. The encoded protein is CASSSEDYRGGNEQFF. The full variable domain, in which reference TRBV5-1 and TRBJ2-1 provide the parts outside the CDR3, is KAGVTQTPRYLIKTRGQQVTLSCSPISGHRSVSWYQQTPGQGLQFLFEYFSETQRNKGNFPGRFSGRQFSNSRSEMNVSTLELGDSALYLCASSSEDYRGGNEQFFGPGTRLTVL.

This clonotype was detected ten times or more. CDR3 sequence reads: CASSLYPSGSSYNEQFF. As DNA, the CDR3 is TGTGCCAGCAGTTTATATCCTAGCGGGAGCTCCTACAATGAGCAGTTCTTC. This chain uses TRBV28 with TRBJ2-1; 10 bases align to TRBD2. CDR1 is MDHEN and CDR2 is SYDVKM in the germline V gene. The CDR3 is 17 amino acids. Trimming cost V 1 base and J 0 bases; bases outside gene matches: 3.

CDR3 DNA sequence: TGCAGTGCTAGACTCTGGGGAGTAGCGGGAGTGACAGATACGCAGTATTTT. It codes for CSARLWGVAGVTDTQYF. The chain carries TRBV20-1 and TRBJ2-3; TRBD2 matches at 9 bases. V lost 2 bases and J lost 3; bases outside the gene matches: 12. CDR3 size: 17 residues. Germline V lookup: CDR1 DFQATT, CDR2 SNEGSKA (reference sequence).